This T cell receptor (beta chain) was retrieved from a study of CD8+ T cells in alopecia areata. Study-level points and caveats: Sharing of TCR sequences between patients (possibly for HLA-related reasons) was less clear than in mice. Sequencing of scalp tissue also captures the resident alphabeta T cells of normal skin.

Extracted from the samples, RNA was reverse transcribed into cDNA to serve as the sequencing template. This table comes from immunoSEQ multiplex PCR, and its TCRdb copy is limited to in-frame clones, with some not included. This repertoire shows about 110,000 clones, over 55% found once; its top ten account for roughly a quarter. From germline, CDR1 is SEHNR and CDR2 FQNEAQ (reference sequence). Trimming removed 2 bases at V and 8 bases at J, with 15 bases between. CDR3 length: 14 residues. Remarks on this clone: The antigen is undetermined.

The clonotype comes from a human donor with alopecia areata. Sequenced material: NKG2D-low CD8+ T cells sorted from blood. This chain connects TRBV7-9 to TRBJ1-1; D unclear. CDR3 bases: TGTGCCAGCAGCTTACCTTATTCGGGATTCGAAGCTTTCTTT. Its protein product is CASSLPYSGFEAFF.